Listed below are T cell receptor beta chains from one sample, sequenced in a study of identical twins. TCRdb re-analysed the 5' RACE reads in MiXCR, keeping a single row per CDR3 protein. Of around 370,000 distinct CDR3 sequences in the sample, 8.5% to 10% were seen once. The sequenced sample was naive T cells sorted from blood. These receptors were obtained from a woman in her 50s in good health. CDR3s include the opening cysteine and the closing phenylalanine or tryptophan. D genes are given only for firm matches. Not all rows give a size; the values are once, few, many and, for expanded clones, a class.

j_call,d_call,clone_size,v_call,cdr3_aa,cdr3_nt
TRBJ2-1,TRBD2,-,TRBV5-1,CASSRVEGGPNEQFF,TGCGCCAGCAGCCGCGTCGAGGGAGGGCCAAATGAGCAGTTCTTC
TRBJ2-7,-,many,TRBV6-2/TRBV6-3,CASSSARGHEQYF,TGTGCCAGCAGTTCCGCAAGGGGTCACGAGCAGTACTTC
TRBJ2-1,-,once,TRBV20-1,CSARANRNKEQFF,TGCAGTGCTAGAGCTAACCGCAACAAAGAGCAGTTCTTC
TRBJ1-3,-,few,TRBV30,CAWSFDSYSGNTIYF,TGTGCCTGGAGTTTCGACAGCTACTCTGGAAACACCATATATTTT
TRBJ2-3,TRBD2,-,TRBV7-9,CASSSSSGRRGTDTQYF,TGTGCCAGCAGCTCCTCAAGCGGGAGGAGAGGCACAGATACGCAGTATTTT
TRBJ2-5,TRBD2,few,TRBV29-1,CSVDPGGWETQYF,TGCAGCGTTGACCCGGGGGGTTGGGAGACCCAGTACTTC
TRBJ1-1,-,few,TRBV12-5,CASGHDSKAFF,TGTGCTAGTGGCCATGACAGCAAAGCTTTCTTT
TRBJ2-7,-,many,TRBV12-3/TRBV12-4,CASSFQGYEQYF,TGTGCCAGCAGTTTTCAGGGGTACGAGCAGTACTTC
TRBJ1-3,-,few,TRBV7-9,CASTPAGNTIYF,TGTGCCAGCACCCCTGCTGGAAACACCATATATTTT
TRBJ2-1,TRBD2,many,TRBV7-9,CASREGRANEQFF,TGTGCCAGCCGGGAGGGAAGGGCCAACGAGCAGTTCTTC
TRBJ1-2,TRBD1,-,TRBV5-1,CASSDTGVGYGYTF,TGCGCCAGCAGCGACACAGGGGTCGGGTATGGCTACACCTTC
TRBJ2-6,-,-,TRBV2,CASGGGAGANVLTF,TGTGCCAGCGGAGGGGGCGCTGGGGCCAACGTCCTGACTTTC
TRBJ2-4,-,many,TRBV21-1,CASSPRALAKNIQYF,TGTGCCAGCAGTCCCAGGGCTCTAGCCAAAAACATTCAGTACTTC
TRBJ2-2,-,many,TRBV5-1,CASRENTGELFF,TGCGCCAGCAGGGAGAACACCGGGGAGCTGTTTTTT
TRBJ2-7,-,-,TRBV4-2,CASSQDPYSYEQYF,TGTGCCAGCAGCCAAGACCCCTACTCTTACGAGCAGTACTTC
TRBJ2-3,TRBD1,-,TRBV10-3,CAIRRDRDGTDTQYF,TGTGCCATCAGACGAGACAGGGATGGCACAGATACGCAGTATTTT
TRBJ2-1,TRBD2,many,TRBV5-1,CASSFYGTSGNEQFF,TGCGCCAGCAGCTTTTACGGGACTAGTGGCAATGAGCAGTTCTTC
TRBJ1-2,TRBD1,few,TRBV9,CASSPRTGGDYGYTF,TGTGCCAGCAGCCCACGGACAGGAGGAGACTATGGCTACACCTTC
TRBJ2-7,TRBD2,many,TRBV27,CASTRLAGIYEQYF,TGTGCCAGCACCCGACTAGCGGGAATCTACGAGCAGTACTTC
TRBJ1-2,-,-,TRBV2,CASSEYGINYGYTF,TGTGCCAGCAGTGAATATGGGATTAACTATGGCTACACCTTC
TRBJ2-2,TRBD2,few,TRBV30,CAWSVGTSGLFF,TGTGCCTGGAGTGTCGGGACTAGTGGGCTGTTTTTT
TRBJ1-2,-,many,TRBV10-3,CAISDTSTGNYGYTF,TGTGCCATCAGTGATACCTCGACAGGCAACTATGGCTACACCTTC
TRBJ2-5,-,many,TRBV27,CASSLSIGWGETQYF,TGTGCCAGCAGTTTATCGATAGGGTGGGGAGAGACCCAGTACTTC
TRBJ2-7,-,-,TRBV12-3/TRBV12-4,CARSLSIPYEQYF,TGTGCCAGGAGTTTAAGTATCCCTTACGAGCAGTACTTC
TRBJ2-1,-,few,TRBV11-3,CASSSRVWQFF,TGTGCCAGCAGCTCCCGAGTATGGCAGTTCTTC
TRBJ2-5,-,-,TRBV15,CATSRDRVQETQYF,TGTGCCACCAGCAGAGATCGTGTGCAAGAGACCCAGTACTTC
TRBJ2-6,TRBD1,-,TRBV20-1,CSATGQGSSGANVLTF,TGCAGTGCTACCGGACAGGGGTCCTCTGGGGCCAACGTCCTGACTTTC
TRBJ2-2,-,few,TRBV2,CASSVGSGRTGELFF,TGTGCCAGCAGTGTTGGGTCAGGGAGGACCGGGGAGCTGTTTTTT
TRBJ2-1,TRBD2,many,TRBV5-1,CASSISGGSYNEQFF,TGCGCCAGCAGCATAAGCGGGGGCTCCTACAATGAGCAGTTCTTC
TRBJ1-3,-,-,TRBV20-1,CSASWGAGNTIYF,TGCAGTGCTAGTTGGGGCGCTGGAAACACCATATATTTT
TRBJ2-5,-,-,TRBV3-1,CASSQLGDNDGETQYF,TGTGCCAGCAGCCAATTAGGGGATAACGACGGCGAGACCCAGTACTTC
TRBJ2-1,-,few,TRBV13,CASSLRRLAVKQEQFF,TGTGCCAGCAGCTTACGGAGGCTAGCCGTAAAACAGGAGCAGTTCTTC
TRBJ1-6,TRBD1,few,TRBV27,CASSPSTGGRNSPLHF,TGTGCCAGCAGCCCCTCTACAGGGGGCCGGAATTCACCCCTCCACTTT
TRBJ2-1,TRBD1,-,TRBV29-1,CSVRQGALLNEQFF,TGCAGCGTTCGACAGGGGGCGCTTCTCAATGAGCAGTTCTTC
TRBJ1-3,-,few,TRBV14,CASSLRGGLGNTIYF,TGTGCCAGCAGCCTGCGAGGGGGTCTTGGAAACACCATATATTTT
TRBJ2-1,TRBD1,few,TRBV24-1,CATSDLTGLEFF,TGTGCCACCAGTGACTTGACAGGGTTGGAGTTCTTC
TRBJ2-1,TRBD2,few,TRBV11-2,CASSIGASGGSYNEQFF,TGTGCCAGCAGCATTGGGGCTAGCGGGGGCTCCTACAATGAGCAGTTCTTC
TRBJ1-1,-,few,TRBV27,CASSLLPLTREAFF,TGTGCCAGCAGTTTACTCCCGTTGACGCGTGAAGCTTTCTTT
TRBJ2-1,-,many,TRBV5-1,CASSLAGRSSYNEQFF,TGCGCCAGCAGCTTGGCCGGGCGGAGCTCCTACAATGAGCAGTTCTTC
TRBJ1-1,-,-,TRBV18,CASSPPALPGHMNTEAFF,TGTGCCAGCTCACCACCGGCCCTTCCGGGACACATGAACACTGAAGCTTTCTTT
TRBJ2-5,-,many,TRBV24-1,CATSKAETQYF,TGTGCCACCAGTAAGGCGGAGACCCAGTACTTC
TRBJ2-1,-,few,TRBV20-1,CSASRGYGGYNEQFF,TGCAGTGCTAGCAGGGGATACGGGGGCTACAATGAGCAGTTCTTC
TRBJ2-7,-,many,TRBV12-3/TRBV12-4,CASSFGGALQYF,TGTGCCAGCAGTTTCGGTGGCGCATTGCAGTACTTC
TRBJ1-1,-,-,TRBV18,CASSPEVGGSNTEAFF,TGTGCCAGCTCCCCAGAGGTAGGCGGATCGAACACTGAAGCTTTCTTT
TRBJ2-1,TRBD1,many,TRBV20-1,CSAPGTGGHGQFF,TGCAGTGCCCCCGGGACAGGGGGACATGGGCAGTTCTTC
TRBJ2-3,TRBD2,-,TRBV10-3,CAISSGLAGGTDTQYF,TGTGCCATCAGTTCCGGACTAGCGGGCGGCACAGATACGCAGTATTTT
TRBJ2-5,-,few,TRBV4-1,CASSPVSLATQETQYF,TGCGCCAGCAGCCCAGTATCGCTAGCGACACAAGAGACCCAGTACTTC
TRBJ1-1,-,many,TRBV11-2,CASSPTGIEAFF,TGTGCCAGCAGCCCTACAGGTATTGAAGCTTTCTTT
TRBJ2-1,-,few,TRBV12-3/TRBV12-4,CASSRGQGNEQFF,TGTGCCAGCAGCAGAGGGCAGGGAAATGAGCAGTTCTTC
TRBJ2-2,-,many,TRBV12-3/TRBV12-4,CASSLRAGGTGELFF,TGTGCCAGCAGTTTAAGGGCAGGGGGGACCGGGGAGCTGTTTTTT
TRBJ1-2,TRBD1,few,TRBV10-3,CAIRVVNRGLNGYTF,TGTGCCATCAGGGTCGTTAACAGGGGACTAAATGGCTACACCTTC
TRBJ2-1,-,-,TRBV11-2,CASRGGIHEQFF,TGTGCCAGCAGGGGTGGGATCCATGAGCAGTTCTTC
TRBJ2-7,TRBD1,many,TRBV20-1,CSARVGQGAYEQYF,TGCAGTGCTAGGGTTGGACAGGGGGCATACGAGCAGTACTTC
TRBJ1-6,-,few,TRBV3-1,CASSGEALYNSPLHF,TGTGCCAGCAGCGGGGAGGCTTTATATAATTCACCCCTCCACTTT
TRBJ2-1,-,few,TRBV12-3/TRBV12-4,CASSSPLPRQFF,TGTGCCAGCAGTTCCCCTCTCCCTAGGCAGTTCTTC
TRBJ2-5,-,few,TRBV7-2,CASSYRGTILQETQYF,TGTGCCAGCAGCTACAGGGGGACTATACTTCAAGAGACCCAGTACTTC
TRBJ2-3,-,few,TRBV5-1,CASSLEGPRADTQYF,TGCGCCAGCAGCTTGGAGGGCCCTCGAGCAGATACGCAGTATTTT
TRBJ2-2,TRBD2,many,TRBV29-1,CSDVSGRAGEHRELFF,TGCAGCGACGTTAGCGGGAGGGCCGGGGAACACCGGGAGCTGTTTTTT
TRBJ1-1,-,-,TRBV6-5,CASSYSTRVRKTEAFF,TGTGCCAGCAGTTACTCGACCAGGGTAAGAAAGACTGAAGCTTTCTTT
TRBJ2-5,-,many,TRBV5-1,CASSFPGQIETQYF,TGCGCCAGCAGCTTTCCCGGACAAATAGAGACCCAGTACTTC